This T cell receptor beta chain appears in the sequencing data of a study of human T cells and chemical hapten exposure (dated by TCRdb to the early 2020s). About the full investigation: For sensitization, 2% DPC in acetone was applied to a roughly 2 cm by roughly 2 cm area of upper inner arm skin. Weekly therapeutic DPC doses were additionally applied to the scalp of patients throughout the approximately 25-week study period. Patient blood was sampled pre-sensitization (week 0) and at 2, 6 and about 24 weeks after DPC sensitization. The study tracked peripheral blood TCR repertoire changes in vivo during primary and secondary sensitization to the hapten diphenylcyclopropenone (DPC) in alopecia patients. Libraries were pooled for sequencing, and variation in per-sample TCR yields was attributed mainly to small differences in library volumes within the pool. The mostly female patient cohort included alopecia areata with under or over 50% scalp involvement, alopecia totalis and alopecia universalis. Patch tests used Finn chambers with 0.01% DPC on the upper back, scored after 6 days by International Contact Dermatitis Research Group standards. Blood for TCR sequencing was provided by twenty-nine alopecia patients at one to four time points (pre-sensitization, 2, 6 and 24 weeks).

The table lists this clonotype with a few counts. Its antigen is not yet known. Per-nucleotide qualities are absent, and no much larger clonotype sits a single base away. The germline ends are 13 bases apart after V is trimmed by 0 bases and J by 4 bases. The germline V gene encodes CDR1 SGHVS and CDR2 FQNEAQ. The CDR3 sequence holds 15 residues, the cysteine and phenylalanine included. Of the read, only the CDR3 DNA is kept; its 45 bases are in frame from base 1. Preparation of the library involved RACE. Reads for this sample came from a NextSeq 500. During library preparation, unique molecular identifiers were attached to individual cDNA molecules so that TCRs could be counted quantitatively and reproducibly. Both TCR alpha and TCR beta chains were sequenced from each blood RNA sample. The original methods were these. Samples had a median of approximately 96,000 TCRs, with a range from about 20,000 to 690,600. V, J and CDR3 annotation of the TCR reads was carried out using the Decombinator software suite. For PS versus PT1 abundance plots, all samples were subsampled to the same number of TCRs (28,000). TCRs were defined as expanded if absent before sensitization and observed at least eight times at the 2-week time point. TCRdb ran its own pipeline on the public reads, namely fastp trimming at Q25 and MiXCR clone calling, and kept in-frame beta chains. Each CDR3 protein appears once, grouped with its most common genes and DNA. In this record, the V and J calls reflect TCRdb's handling and not the investigators' own analysis. For this sample the table gives 300,000 to 450,000 distinct CDR3 sequences, of which more than 4.5% were detected only once. The ten largest make up approximately 2.5% of the sample.

On the study overall, not on this receptor specifically: Expanded TCRs formed significantly more large CDR3 similarity clusters than pre-sensitization or healthy control sets, consistent with antigen-driven responses. Because every patient had alopecia, a presumed autoimmune disease, the patients' immune response might differ from that of healthy individuals. Patch test score was positively correlated with the number of PT1 expanded TCRs, with significance at thresholds 8, 16 and 32 but not at 4. Repeated subsampling changed both the strength of the expansion versus patch-test correlation and the threshold at which the correlation became significant. DPC sensitization did not change how many TCRs were above 1 in 1000 frequency, and no evidence was found of alterations in global repertoire structure.

Per the publication, the time point label means: patch test 1, 2 weeks after DPC sensitization. The sample's treatment or condition label, in plain terms: therapeutic diphenylcyclopropenone sensitization with weekly scalp DPC. Blood at each patch-test visit was drawn before the patch test was applied. Eligible patients were aged 18 to 70, diagnosed with alopecia, deemed suitable for DPC therapy, and excluded if pregnant. Total RNA was isolated from unfractionated whole blood collected in Tempus Blood RNA tubes. Source: whole blood, taken in connection with sensitization to the hapten diphenylcyclopropenone (DPC). In this chain, TRBV7-8 is recombined with TRBJ2-7; the D gene is possibly TRBD1 or TRBD2, with 6 bases matching each. The sequence was collected from a woman between 45 and 65 years old with alopecia areata. Some clones in this sample may be carry-over from other donors' samples. The nucleotide sequence reads as follows: TGTGCCAGCAGCTTAGCGCCGGGGGCGTCTTACGAGCAGTACTTC. This is translated as CASSLAPGASYEQYF.